Detailed here is one TCR beta chain. The record originates from a study of control samples from healthy donors and cancer patients. V trimming: 6 bases; J trimming: 8 bases; junction bases outside the gene matches: 9. This CDR3 spans 13 amino acids. CDR1 is MNHEY and CDR2 is SVGAGI in the germline V gene. Assay: immunoSEQ multiplex PCR; the TCRdb copy retains only in-frame clones and omits some. The sample shows 70,000 to 100,000 clones, 85% to 90% of them seen only once. Sequencing used blood. The rearrangement uses TRBV6-5 and TRBJ1-1, with 7 bases that match TRBD1. The origin of this receptor is a woman aged 55 to 70 in good health. The CDR3 DNA follows: TGTGCCAGCAGAACAGGGGCCCGATGGGAAGCTTTCTTT. Protein: CASRTGARWEAFF.